One TCR beta chain is described in this entry. This entry belongs to a study of CD8 T cells in Susac syndrome. An amount of RNA that ranged from 0.5 to 1 ug was reverse transcribed with random hexamers. A single record per CDR3 protein comes from TCRdb applying MiXCR to the immunoSEQ multiplex PCR reads. The data show 95,000 to 150,000 distinct CDR3 sequences, roughly 94% seen once. In germline, CDR1 is MNHEY, CDR2 SMNVEV (reference sequence). The length of the CDR3 is 15 residues. V lost 4 bases and J lost 2, with 9 bases in between. The V and J genes are TRBV27 and TRBJ2-6; the D is unclear. The sequencing sample was made of CD8+ T cells from PBMCs. This receptor was identified in a human donor with Susac syndrome. The CDR3 DNA is TGTGCCAGCAGTTCCCGACCCGCTGGGGCCAACGTCCTGACTTTC. Translating gives CASSSRPAGANVLTF.